This T cell receptor (beta chain) was sequenced in a study of blood T cell repertoires in COVID-19. Study context: The samples span acute and convalescent COVID-19 from the United States, Italy and Spain. From T cells, B-cell-depleted T cells, or PBMCs came the material, which was cDNA or gDNA.

The CDR3 is made up of 12 amino acids. Trimming removed 5 bases from V and 3 bases from J, with 4 bases in between. Germline-derived CDR1 and CDR2 are LNHDA and SQIVND (reference sequence). Per the original data handling: Nucleated cell counts were estimated from reference gene primer amplification. Some clones are missing from TCRdb's copy, which holds only in-frame ones; the method was immunoSEQ multiplex PCR. That table gives V, J and clone size, and the DNA gave D and trimming. The repertoire includes about 100,000 clones, 80% of them detected once, and roughly 4.3% sits in the top ten. The V gene is TRBV19, the J gene TRBJ2-2; D gene uncertain. This TCR was sampled from a man between 65 and 80 years old with acute or convalescent COVID-19. Sequenced sample: peripheral blood. For the CDR3, the DNA is TGTGCCAGTAGTCTTTACACCGGGGAGCTGTTTTTT. Translated: CASSLYTGELFF. Full variable domain (outside the CDR3, taken from reference TRBV19 and TRBJ2-2): DGGITQSPKYLFRKEGQNVTLSCEQNLNHDAMYWYRQDPGQGLRLIYYSQIVNDFQKGDIAEGYSVSREKKESFPLTVTSAQKNPTAFYLCASSLYTGELFFGEGSRLTVL.